These 9 T cell receptor beta chains were all obtained from the same sample, sequenced in a study of cytomegalovirus exposure and HLA in healthy donors. It was with 60 Vbeta and 13 Jbeta primers that the PCR ran. TCRdb's table, derived via immunoSEQ multiplex PCR, lists solely in-frame clones and lacks some. Counted here are about 140,000 clones, approximately 84% occurring once; the ten biggest clones make up around 2%. Specimen: PBMCs. These receptors originate from a woman aged 35 to 49 in good health and CMV-seronegative.

In its sample, this clone was seen a few times. This chain uses TRBV28 with TRBJ2-1, with 7 bases lining up with TRBD1. V was pared by 4 bases and J by 2 bases, with 5 bases of the junction left unmatched. CDR3 length equals 15 residues. The germline gives CDR1 MDHEN, CDR2 SYDVKM. CDR3 sequence reads: CASSSGGDTYNEQFF. Here the CDR3 DNA reads TGTGCCAGCAGTTCAGGGGGAGATACCTACAATGAGCAGTTCTTC.

This clone was counted once. V is TRBV27 and J is TRBJ2-1; possible D gene TRBD2, 6 bases. CDR1 is MNHEY, CDR2 SMNVEV, per germline (reference sequence). The ends were cut back, 3 bases at V and 3 bases at J, with 9 bases in the middle. The CDR3 runs to 14 residues. The CDR3 sequence: CASSLEGVYNEQFF. CDR3 in DNA: TGTGCCAGCAGTTTGGAGGGAGTCTACAATGAGCAGTTCTTC.

This clone occurred once. The chain combines TRBV7-9 with TRBJ2-5; D is perhaps TRBD1 (6 bases). V was clipped by 0 bases and J by 5 bases, with 16 bases between them. This CDR3 is 16 amino acids long. Germline CDR1 is SEHNR and CDR2 is FQNEAQ (reference sequence). CDR3 residues: CASSLAGAGERETQYF. The DNA of the CDR3 is TGTGCCAGCAGCTTAGCTGGGGCAGGGGAGCGGGAGACCCAGTACTTC.

The V and J genes are TRBV19 and TRBJ2-1; 8 bases align to TRBD2. V gave up 8 bases and J gave up 3 bases; unmatched junction bases: 21. Germline V gene data show CDR1 as LNHDA and CDR2 as SQIVND (reference sequence). The CDR3 covers 19 residues. The DNA of the CDR3 is TGTGCCAGTCGACAATACGGGTTTGGGGCTAGCGGGCTCTACAATGAGCAGTTCTTC. Its protein product is CASRQYGFGASGLYNEQFF.

This clone is a singleton in its sample. J is TRBJ1-1 and V is TRBV6-1; D gene uncertain. V was clipped by 4 bases and J by 0 bases, with 9 bases between them. Germline lookup yields CDR1 MNHNS and CDR2 SASEGT. The CDR3 is made up of 14 amino acids. CDR3 residues: CASSGRVMNTEAFF. CDR3 DNA sequence: TGTGCCAGCAGTGGGAGGGTGATGAACACTGAAGCTTTCTTT.

This rearrangement joins TRBV7-2 to TRBJ2-1, with 10 bases lining up with TRBD2. The CDR3 runs to 17 residues. The germline V gene encodes CDR1 SGHTA and CDR2 FQGNSA. The junction had 9 bases not matched to a gene; V was cut back by 1 base and J by 6 bases. CDR3 sequence: CASSLVRTASGGNEQFF. The CDR3 bases are TGTGCCAGCAGCTTAGTCAGGACGGCTAGCGGGGGCAATGAGCAGTTCTTC.

The chain links TRBV7-9 to TRBJ2-5; D ambiguous. Germline-derived CDR1 and CDR2 are SEHNR and FQNEAQ (reference sequence). The length of the CDR3 is 10 residues. The V and J ends lost 6 bases and 5 bases respectively, with 4 bases between them. The CDR3 protein is CASSSETQYF. The CDR3 coding sequence is TGTGCCAGCAGTTCGGAGACCCAGTACTTC.

This rearrangement joins TRBV9 to TRBJ2-1, with 11 bases fitting TRBD2. The germline V gene encodes CDR1 SGDLS and CDR2 YYNGEE. CDR3 length: 15 amino acids. Germline trimming cut 0 bases from V and 7 bases from J; bases unmatched to any gene: 3. The chain's CDR3 is CASSVDLAGGNEQFF. The CDR3 nucleotides read TGTGCCAGCAGCGTAGATCTAGCGGGAGGTAATGAGCAGTTCTTC.

This chain uses TRBV7-3 with TRBJ2-1, with D tentatively TRBD2 (5 bases). V was shortened by 5 bases and J by 0 bases, with 8 bases between the two germline ends. The length of the CDR3 is 14 residues. Germline CDR1 SGHTA, CDR2 FQGTGA. The CDR3 DNA sequence: TGTGCCAGCAGCCTGGGGAGCTCCTACAATGAGCAGTTCTTC. Amino acids: CASSLGSSYNEQFF.